This TCR beta chain stems from a study of PD-L1 blockade in urothelial cancer. Study-wide background: Bladder-origin urothelial cancer in males described about 90% of the 29 patients. The authors examined blood 3 weeks (second dose) and 6 weeks after treatment start. The study recovered a median of around 130,000 T cells per blood sample.

CDR3 length: 12 amino acids. Germline CDR1 and CDR2: SQVTM and ANQGSEA. Trimming left V 6 bases short and J 4 bases short, with 12 bases between. Of note for this clone: Its antigen is unidentified.

The assay was immunoSEQ multiplex PCR, and TCRdb's table has in-frame clones only and misses some. The data hold 35,000 to 55,000 clones, with around 90% observed a single time. General observations from the study: Those with durable benefit had larger increases in tumor-associated blood clones at 3 weeks.

The chain joins TRBV29-1 to TRBJ1-2; weak D call: TRBD1 (5 bases). The TCR originated in a woman aged 55-70 years with urothelial cancer. The material sequenced was PBMCs, taken around atezolizumab (anti-PD-L1) treatment. In DNA, the CDR3 is TGCAGCGTCGGGCAGGGAAGCTATGGCTACACCTTC. Protein product: CSVGQGSYGYTF.